Shown below are 30 T cell receptor beta chains from a single sample sequenced in a study of blood T cell repertoires in COVID-19. TCRdb's table, derived via immunoSEQ multiplex PCR, lists solely in-frame clones and lacks some. The sample shows about 28,000 clones, 81% of them seen only once. Material: peripheral blood. These receptors all stem from a woman in her sixties with acute or convalescent COVID-19.

The count of this clone is one. J is TRBJ2-2 and V is TRBV7-3; perhaps TRBD1 as D (6 bases). The germline V and J ends were trimmed by 5 bases and 6 bases, with 13 bases remaining between them. This CDR3 has 14 amino acids. Germline CDR1 reads SGHTA; CDR2 reads FQGTGA. CDR3 sequence (DNA): TGTGCCAGCAGCGTTTCACAGGGAGCCGGGGAGCTGTTTTTT. The encoded protein is CASSVSQGAGELFF. Based on the CDR3 plus reference TRBV7-3 and TRBJ2-2, the full variable domain is GAGVSQTPSNKVTEKGKYVELRCDPISGHTALYWYRQSLGQGPEFLIYFQGTGAADDSGLPNDRFFAVRPEGSVSTLKIQRTERGDSAVYLCASSVSQGAGELFFGEGSRLTVL.

In its sample, this clone was seen a few times. The V and J genes are TRBV20-1 and TRBJ2-5; the D is unclear. Germline V gene lookup returns CDR1 DFQATT and CDR2 SNEGSKA (reference sequence). The CDR3 has 10 residues. Trimming removed 6 bases at V and 7 bases at J, with 9 bases between. The CDR3: CSAFSGTQYF. CDR3 bases: TGCAGTGCCTTTTCCGGGACCCAGTACTTC.

This rearrangement joins TRBV6-1 to TRBJ1-2; TRBD1 might be the D (5 bases). Germline lookup yields CDR1 MNHNS and CDR2 SASEGT. The CDR3 is 13 amino acids. The CDR3 region is CASGVLSNYGYTF. Written as DNA, the CDR3 is TGTGCTTCGGGGGTCCTCTCTAACTATGGCTACACCTTC.

The genes are TRBV5-1 and TRBJ2-1; D perhaps matches TRBD1 (5 bases). V lost 4 bases to trimming and J lost 8 bases, with 10 bases between them. The CDR3 spans 12 residues. Germline CDR1 and CDR2: SGHRS and YFSETQ. The CDR3 sequence: CASSKIGDEQFF. CDR3 DNA: TGCGCCAGCAGCAAAATAGGGGATGAGCAGTTCTTC. Together with reference TRBV5-1 and TRBJ2-1, the CDR3 gives the full variable domain: KAGVTQTPRYLIKTRGQQVTLSCSPISGHRSVSWYQQTPGQGLQFLFEYFSETQRNKGNFPGRFSGRQFSNSRSEMNVSTLELGDSALYLCASSKIGDEQFFGPGTRLTVL.

J is TRBJ2-5 and V is TRBV30; 14 bases align to TRBD2. The CDR3 is made up of 17 amino acids. The germline CDR1 and CDR2 sequences are GTSNPN and SVGIG (reference sequence). After removal of 1 base from V and 3 bases from J, the junction contained 7 bases not matched to a gene. CDR3 amino acids: CAWSGLAGGQHKETQYF. As DNA, the CDR3 is TGTGCCTGGAGTGGACTAGCGGGGGGGCAGCACAAAGAGACCCAGTACTTC.

The chain couples TRBV28 to TRBJ2-1; tentative D call: TRBD2 (6 bases). The V end was cut by 8 bases, the J end by 1 base, with 9 bases between. The CDR3 length is 13 residues. The germline V gene encodes CDR1 MDHEN and CDR2 SYDVKM. The chain's CDR3 is CASRRGSYNEQFF. The DNA of the CDR3 is TGTGCCAGCCGCCGGGGGTCCTACAATGAGCAGTTCTTC.

J is TRBJ1-1 and V is TRBV6-5, with 8 bases identical to TRBD1. V trimming: 7 bases; J trimming: 4 bases; junction bases outside the gene matches: 5. The length of the CDR3 is 13 residues. Germline V CDR1 and CDR2: MNHEY, SVGAGI. The CDR3 is CASTTTGGTEAFF. The CDR3, as DNA: TGTGCCAGCACTACCACAGGGGGCACTGAAGCTTTCTTT.

The chain employs TRBV7-6 and TRBJ2-3; 8 nucleotides align to TRBD1. V dropped 5 bases and J dropped 5; count of bases not matched to a gene: 9. Germline-derived CDR1 and CDR2 are SGHVS and FNYEAQ. The CDR3 sequence is 15 residues long. The CDR3 spells CASSPITGGIDTQYF. In DNA form, the CDR3 reads TGTGCCAGCAGCCCGATCACAGGGGGTATAGATACGCAGTATTTT.

The chain uses TRBV2 and TRBJ2-3, with 7 positions matching TRBD2. Per germline, CDR1 SNHLY and CDR2 FYNNEI. V was clipped by 9 bases and J by 6 bases; unmatched bases: 9. The CDR3 is 13 amino acids. The CDR3, as DNA: TGTGCCAGATCACGACTAGCAAGCGATACGCAGTATTTT. Amino acids: CARSRLASDTQYF.

The chain carries TRBV6-5 and TRBJ1-3; D remains unclear. The CDR3 is 15 amino acids. Looked up from germline, CDR1 is MNHEY and CDR2 is SVGAGI. Trimming cost V 8 bases and J 0 bases, with 14 bases left between them. The CDR3 region is CASSIGLLSGNTIYF. CDR3 nucleotide sequence: TGTGCCAGCTCCATTGGACTCCTCTCTGGAAACACCATATATTTT.

About this clone itself: One end of the junction varies from germline; a read error may be responsible. The rearrangement links TRBV5-1 to TRBJ2-5; D is possibly TRBD1 (6 bases). This CDR3 comprises 14 residues. The germline V gene has CDR1 SGHRS and CDR2 YFSETQ. CDR3 residues: CASSLQGSQESQYF. In nucleotides, the CDR3 is TGCGCCAGCAGCTTACAGGGTTCCCAAGAGTCCCAGTACTTC.

The J gene is TRBJ2-7, the V gene TRBV30; 7 bases are shared with TRBD1. The junction had 16 bases not matched to a gene; V was cut back by 2 bases and J by 3 bases. This CDR3 is 17 amino acids long. Germline CDR1 reads GTSNPN; CDR2 reads SVGIG (reference sequence). The CDR3 loop is CAWSFLPLGTVFYEQYF. The CDR3 region has the DNA TGTGCCTGGAGTTTCCTCCCCCTTGGGACAGTCTTCTACGAGCAGTACTTC. The variable domain in full, completed from reference TRBV30 and TRBJ2-7, reads SQTIHQWPATLVQPVGSPLSLECTVEGTSNPNLYWYRQAAGRGLQLLFYSVGIGQISSEVPQNLSASRPQDRQFILSSKKLLLSDSGFYLCAWSFLPLGTVFYEQYFGPGTRLTVT.

This clone was recorded only once. The chain joins TRBV5-8 to TRBJ2-4; the D gene is possibly TRBD1 (5 bases). CDR1 SGHTS and CDR2 YDEGEE come from the germline V gene. This CDR3 spans 16 amino acids. The ends were cut back, 4 bases at V and 0 bases at J, with 14 bases in the middle. CDR3 in amino acids: CASSPRQTLAKNIQYF. The CDR3 DNA follows: TGTGCCAGCAGCCCTAGACAGACTCTAGCCAAAAACATTCAGTACTTC. The whole variable domain, remainder taken from reference TRBV5-8 and TRBJ2-4, is EAGVTQSPTHLIKTRGQQATLRCSPISGHTSVYWYQQALGLGLQFLLWYDEGEERNRGNFPPRFSGRQFPNYSSELNVNALELEDSALYLCASSPRQTLAKNIQYFGAGTRLSVL.

The V gene is TRBV27, the J gene TRBJ2-5; D is ambiguous. The V end lost 4 bases, the J end lost 0 bases, and 6 bases lay between the germline ends. Per the germline V gene, CDR1 is MNHEY and CDR2 is SMNVEV (reference sequence). This CDR3 has 13 residues. CDR3: CASSYQYQETQYF. Written as DNA, the CDR3 is TGTGCCAGCAGTTACCAGTACCAAGAGACCCAGTACTTC.

As DNA, the CDR3 is TGTGCCAGCAGTTACTCGGGACAGGGGGTGTACAATGAGCAGTTCTTC. This encodes CASSYSGQGVYNEQFF. This chain links TRBV6-6 with TRBJ2-1, with 11 bases identical to TRBD1. CDR1 and CDR2 from the germline V gene are MNHNY and SVGAGI (reference sequence). The CDR3 has 16 amino acids. With 0 bases clipped from V and 4 bases from J, the junction kept 2 bases outside the gene matches.

The chain recombines TRBV5-4 with TRBJ2-7, with D perhaps matching TRBD1 (6 bases). CDR3 length equals 12 residues. The germline gives CDR1 SGHNT, CDR2 YYREEE (reference sequence). The V and J ends lost 4 bases and 3 bases respectively, with 8 bases between them. CDR3 bases: TGTGCCAGCAGCCTACAGGGCTACGAGCAGTACTTC. Protein sequence: CASSLQGYEQYF. The variable domain in full, with the rest retrieved from reference TRBV5-4 and TRBJ2-7, is ETGVTQSPTHLIKTRGQQVTLRCSSQSGHNTVSWYQQALGQGPQFIFQYYREEENGRGNFPPRFSGLQFPNYSSELNVNALELDDSALYLCASSLQGYEQYFGPGTRLTVT.

The chain joins TRBV28 to TRBJ1-5; maybe TRBD1 (6 bases). The CDR3 runs 15 residues. The V gene's germline CDR1 is MDHEN and CDR2 SYDVKM. Trimming removed 7 bases at V and 9 bases at J, with 22 bases between. The CDR3 bases are TGTGCCAGCATCGGAAAGGGGGTAAAGAAACGGCCCCAGCATTTT. Translating gives CASIGKGVKKRPQHF. Full variable domain (rest looked up from reference TRBV28 and TRBJ1-5): DVKVTQSSRYLVKRTGEKVFLECVQDMDHENMFWYRQDPGLGLRLIYFSYDVKMKEKGDIPEGYSVSREKKERFSLILESASTNQTSMYLCASIGKGVKKRPQHFGDGTRLSIL.

V is TRBV3-1 (or the pseudogene TRBV3-2) and J is TRBJ2-3; D unresolved. CDR3 size: 15 residues. The germline V gene encodes CDR1 LGHDT and CDR2 YNNKEL (reference sequence). Between the trimmed V and J ends, which lost 0 bases and 3 bases, there was a span of 10 bases. The CDR3 loop reads CASSQDPGGTDTQYF. The CDR3, as DNA: TGTGCCAGCAGCCAAGACCCCGGCGGTACAGATACGCAGTATTTT.

This chain links TRBV5-1 with TRBJ2-7; TRBD1 is a possible D gene (6 bases). The germline V and J ends were trimmed by 3 bases and 0 bases, with 10 bases remaining between them. There are 14 residues in the CDR3. Per germline, CDR1 SGHRS and CDR2 YFSETQ. The CDR3 DNA is TGCGCCAGCAGCTCAGGGGACATCTCCTACGAGCAGTACTTC. It encodes CASSSGDISYEQYF.

The V gene is TRBV18, the J gene TRBJ2-6, with D perhaps TRBD1 (6 bases). V was clipped by 6 bases and J by 4 bases, with 16 bases between them. Germline V CDR1 and CDR2: KGHSH, LQKENI. This CDR3 contains 16 residues. CDR3 sequence reads: CASSPKQGSGANVLTF. For the CDR3, the DNA is TGTGCCAGCTCCCCGAAGCAGGGGTCAGGGGCCAACGTCCTGACTTTC.

This chain uses TRBV4-1 with TRBJ1-1; 8 bases are a match to TRBD1. The germline CDR1 and CDR2 sequences are MGHRA and YSYEKL. This CDR3 contains 16 residues. The J segment lost 6 bases and the V segment lost 1 base, leaving 10 bases of the junction unmatched. The CDR3 coding sequence is TGCGCCAGCAGCCAAGGTCTTGGGGCAGGGGGCTCTGAAGCTTTCTTT. Protein: CASSQGLGAGGSEAFF.

In this sample, this clone turned up a few times. The chain combines TRBV4-2 with TRBJ1-1; a possible D gene is TRBD1 (5 bases). Germline V gene lookup returns CDR1 LGHNA and CDR2 YNFKEQ. The CDR3 has 20 amino acids. Trimming stripped 0 bases from V and 8 bases from J, with 31 bases between. The CDR3 sequence: CASSQDSISPGTTLGGEAFF. For the CDR3, the DNA is TGTGCCAGCAGCCAAGATTCCATTTCGCCAGGGACTACTCTTGGAGGCGAAGCTTTCTTT.

The V and J genes are TRBV11-1 and TRBJ1-2; no reliable D call. The CDR3 is 13 residues long. Trimming left V 6 bases short and J 5 bases short, with 13 bases between. Germline-derived CDR1 and CDR2 are SGHAT and FQDESV (reference sequence). The CDR3 sequence is CASSYSRGYGYTF. The CDR3 coding sequence is TGTGCCAGCAGTTACAGCCGGGGATATGGCTACACCTTC. The entire variable domain, with the rest obtained from reference TRBV11-1 and TRBJ1-2, is as follows: EAEVAQSPRYKITEKSQAVAFWCDPISGHATLYWYRQILGQGPELLVQFQDESVVDDSQLPKDRFSAERLKGVDSTLKIQPAELGDSAMYLCASSYSRGYGYTFGSGTRLTVV.

Only one count was recorded for this clone. V usage is TRBV10-3 and J usage is TRBJ2-3; TRBD2 agrees at 14 bases. The CDR3 totals 18 residues. Germline CDR1 and CDR2: ENHRY and SYGVKD. J gave up 0 bases and V 11 bases, and 13 bases lay outside the gene matches. In nucleotides, the CDR3 is TGTGCCGCGCACCCGGGACTAGCGGGGGTCTCTAGCACAGATACGCAGTATTTT. Amino acids: CAAHPGLAGVSSTDTQYF.

The chain has TRBV9 and TRBJ2-2; 9 bases are a match to TRBD1. The V gene's germline CDR1 is SGDLS and CDR2 YYNGEE. There are 19 residues in the CDR3. Losses at the gene ends were 4 bases for V and 6 bases for J; bases not matched to a gene: 19. CDR3 bases: TGTGCCAGCAGCCCCCATGTTCGCGGGACAGGGTCGGTCCCCGGGGAGCTGTTTTTT. It specifies CASSPHVRGTGSVPGELFF.

This clone turned up a few times. This rearrangement joins TRBV7-2 to TRBJ2-7; 7 nucleotides align to TRBD1. The ends lost 1 base at V and 3 bases at J; junction bases unmatched: 3. The CDR3 totals 14 residues. CDR1 SGHTA and CDR2 FQGNSA come from the germline V gene. The chain's CDR3 is CASSLGQGGYEQYF. The CDR3 nucleotides read TGTGCCAGCAGCTTAGGACAGGGTGGCTACGAGCAGTACTTC. The full variable domain, its missing parts supplied by reference TRBV7-2 and TRBJ2-7, is GAGVSQSPSNKVTEKGKDVELRCDPISGHTALYWYRQSLGQGLEFLIYFQGNSAPDKSGLPSDRFSAERTGGSVSTLTIQRTQQEDSAVYLCASSLGQGGYEQYFGPGTRLTVT.

By proportion, this clone is medium-sized. V and J are TRBV7-2 and TRBJ1-2; D unclear. V gave up 1 base and J gave up 0 bases, with 15 bases separating them. The germline V gene encodes CDR1 SGHTA and CDR2 FQGNSA. The CDR3 is 17 amino acids. The CDR3 sequence is CASSLGGDGNSNYGYTF. CDR3 DNA: TGTGCCAGCAGCTTAGGGGGAGACGGGAATTCTAACTATGGCTACACCTTC.

The chain's CDR3 is CASSPRRARPGTDTQYF. The CDR3 DNA reads TGTGCCAGCAGCCCCCGCCGGGCACGCCCGGGGACAGATACGCAGTATTTT. The J gene is TRBJ2-3, the V gene TRBV7-8, with TRBD2 as a possible D gene (5 bases). V was pared by 5 bases and J by 3 bases, with 21 bases between. This CDR3 contains 17 residues. CDR1 and CDR2 from the germline V gene are SGHVS and FQNEAQ.

The chain is built from TRBV5-1 and TRBJ2-2; 9 bases map to TRBD1. The V gene end was trimmed by 4 bases and the J gene end by 3 bases; junction bases not matched to a gene: 4. The germline V gene encodes CDR1 SGHRS and CDR2 YFSETQ. This CDR3 contains 15 residues. DNA of the CDR3: TGCGCCAGCAGCGGACGGACAGGGGACACCGGGGAGCTGTTTTTT. This sequence encodes CASSGRTGDTGELFF.

Only a few counts were recorded for this clone. V is TRBV5-3 and J is TRBJ2-7, with D perhaps TRBD1 (5 bases). TRBV5-3 counts as an open reading frame of uncertain function. The CDR3 covers 18 residues. Between the trimmed V and J ends, which lost 0 bases and 0 bases, there was a span of 19 bases. The CDR3 loop reads CARSLAVEETASSYEQYF. CDR3 DNA sequence: TGTGCCAGAAGCTTGGCCGTCGAAGAGACAGCTAGCTCCTACGAGCAGTACTTC.